This T cell receptor beta chain came from a study of blood T cells in healthy people across ages (dated by TCRdb to the mid-2010s). As for the study more broadly: In model experiments, template switching captured about one uniquely barcoded TCR beta cDNA molecule for every two T cells. To avoid experimental bias, donors of different ages were randomly spread across the sequencing lanes. To track age-related changes in TCR beta repertoire diversity, the study relied on deep sequencing normalized with unique cDNA molecular identifiers. Using the same blood draw, the study looked at two additional independent replicas of 1 million unique cDNA reads for two donors, one aged 18 to 30 and the other aged 80 or older. The donors were split into four age groups: young (average about 16 years), middle-aged (more than 35), aged (roughly 68) and long-lived (more than 80). What the research found in general, with its limitations: Because donor CMV infection status was unknown, age-related changes in expanded clonotypes were potentially confounded. The percentage of naive T cells measured by flow cytometry correlated strongly with observed TCR beta diversity. Bulk unsorted PBMC profiling prevented conclusive comparison of naive and antigen-experienced compartments. Observed TCR beta diversity per million T cells fell roughly linearly with age, and a significant reduction was already apparent by age roughly 40. Estimates of total diversity based on one million sequenced T cells were regarded as lower bounds and as underestimates. Compared with the aged group, more naive CD4+ T cells, fewer expanded clones and increased TCR diversity were shown by the long-lived group, suggesting age selection.

Notes on this clonotype: What this receptor recognizes is not known. Per-base qualities were not stored, and no clone one base away is much larger.

Systemically healthy Caucasian individuals from Russia, some 36 in total and aged about 6 to 100 years, were included as donors. Approximately 11 milliliters of peripheral blood were drawn from each donor into EDTA-treated Vacutainer tubes. PBMCs were isolated by Ficoll-Paque density-gradient centrifugation, with at least 6 million obtained per sample. Total RNA was extracted from PBMCs with Trizol reagent, with at least 5 micrograms obtained per sample. For every donor, flow cytometry on a PBMC aliquot measured the percentage of naive CD45RAhigh/CD27high T cells. The method behind the library was 5' RACE. TCRdb lists the instrument as Illumina HiSeq 2500. The second PCR ran for about 7 to 11 cycles and used a J-beta primer mix along with a sample-barcoded 5' primer. Each TCR beta cDNA molecule received a unique molecular identifier from a template-switch 5' adaptor carrying 12 random nucleotides. Each sample yielded at least 2.5 million CDR3-containing paired-end reads. First-strand cDNA synthesis was performed from all RNA using the Mint cDNA synthesis kit, with priming by a TRBC-specific oligonucleotide. Following uracil-DNA glycosylase treatment, a first 18-cycle PCR with universal primers M1SS and BC2_uni_R was performed on all cDNA. The source study handled its data this way. Normalization of each sample was performed by random selection of 1 million high-quality reads, each carrying a distinct molecular identifier. Reads with shared molecular identifiers were discarded instead of being binned into consensus sequences. MiTCR, run with a Q25 quality threshold and the strictest error-elimination algorithm, handled CDR3 identification, clonotype clustering and error correction. A nonparametric unseen species model with Euler transformation was used to estimate lower-bound total TCR beta diversity. The public reads were quality trimmed at Q25 with fastp and then assembled into clones with MiXCR by TCRdb, keeping productive beta chains. Identical CDR3 proteins give one entry, which carries the most common genes and DNA. TCRdb, not the original authors, processed these V and J calls. The sample contains 750,000 to 950,000 distinct CDR3 sequences, about 53% of them found a single time. The biggest ten clones account for approximately 41% of the sample.

The receptor's source is a man aged 80 or over in good health. What was sequenced was blood.

The CDR3 has the sequence CASSSRDRGRYAYF. The sequenced DNA: TGTGCCAGCAGTTCCCGGGACAGGGGGAGATACGCGTATTTT. The chain couples TRBV12-3 or TRBV12-4 to TRBJ2-3, and 11 junctional nucleotides match TRBD1. The CDR3 runs 14 residues from the cysteine to the phenylalanine. The CDR3 DNA has 42 bases and is translated from base 1. V and J are trimmed by 4 bases and 14 bases, and the gene matches miss 11 bases of the junction.